Listed below are T cell receptor beta chains from one sample, sequenced in a study of T cell responses to AZD1222 COVID-19 vaccine. Using immunoSEQ multiplex PCR, the repertoire was profiled, and TCRdb retains in-frame clones only, with some absent. The sample lists 95,000 to 130,000 clones, about 90% seen once, with approximately 10% in the top ten. The input for sequencing was peripheral blood, taken on day 0 of AZD1222 vaccination. All receptors come from an adult in good health. The CDR3 runs from the conserved cysteine through the conserved F or W. D genes are given only for firm matches. Clone size appears in some rows only: once, few, many, or a class for an expanded clone.

abundance: NA
j_gene: TRBJ1-2
v_gene: TRBV5-4
d_gene: TRBD1
len: 16
CDR3nt: TGTGCCAGCAGCCGCAAAGGACAGGGGGTAGGGTATGGCTACACCTTC
CDR3aa: CASSRKGQGVGYGYTF

abundance: NA
j_gene: TRBJ2-6
v_gene: TRBV5-1
d_gene: NA
len: 15
CDR3nt: TGCGCCAGCAGCACCGGGCGGGGCGGGGCCAACGTCCTGACTTTC
CDR3aa: CASSTGRGGANVLTF

abundance: NA
j_gene: TRBJ2-2
v_gene: TRBV18
d_gene: TRBD1
len: 15
CDR3nt: TGTGCCAGCTCCCCCCGGGGACAGGGCACCGGGGAGCTGTTTTTT
CDR3aa: CASSPRGQGTGELFF

abundance: NA
j_gene: TRBJ2-1
v_gene: TRBV5-1
d_gene: TRBD2
len: 16
CDR3nt: TGCGCCAGCAGCTTGGGAGGGACTAGCGGGGTGAATGAGCAGTTCTTC
CDR3aa: CASSLGGTSGVNEQFF

abundance: NA
j_gene: TRBJ1-5
v_gene: TRBV18
d_gene: NA
len: 14
CDR3nt: TGTGCCAGCTCACCACCGGGGGCCGGTCAGCCCCAGCATTTT
CDR3aa: CASSPPGAGQPQHF

abundance: NA
j_gene: TRBJ2-7
v_gene: TRBV2
d_gene: TRBD2
len: 14
CDR3nt: TGTGCCTCCCTAGCGGGAGCTTATAGCTACGAGCAGTACTTC
CDR3aa: CASLAGAYSYEQYF

abundance: NA
j_gene: TRBJ1-2
v_gene: TRBV18
d_gene: TRBD1
len: 15
CDR3nt: TGTGCCAGCTCACCAGTCGGACAGGGGACTTATGGCTACACCTTC
CDR3aa: CASSPVGQGTYGYTF

abundance: once
j_gene: TRBJ2-2
v_gene: TRBV11-1
d_gene: NA
len: 16
CDR3nt: TGTGCCAGCAGCTTAGAGATTACCAGGGACCTACGCGGGCTGTTTTTT
CDR3aa: CASSLEITRDLRGLFF

abundance: NA
j_gene: TRBJ1-2
v_gene: TRBV12-3/TRBV12-4
d_gene: TRBD1
len: 12
CDR3nt: TGTGCCAGCAGTTTGGACAGGGGCCGCTACACCTTC
CDR3aa: CASSLDRGRYTF

abundance: NA
j_gene: TRBJ2-7
v_gene: TRBV23-1
d_gene: NA
len: 13
CDR3nt: TGCGCCAGCACCCCCGAGACAGACTACGAGCAGTACTTC
CDR3aa: CASTPETDYEQYF

abundance: NA
j_gene: TRBJ1-6
v_gene: TRBV7-3
d_gene: NA
len: 14
CDR3nt: TGTGCCAGCAGGTCCGCAGGGTCAAATTCACCCCTCCACTTT
CDR3aa: CASRSAGSNSPLHF

abundance: once
j_gene: TRBJ2-1
v_gene: TRBV28
d_gene: TRBD2
len: 15
CDR3nt: TGTGCCAGCAGTTTTCCCACGGGGGGACCCAATGAGCAGTTCTTC
CDR3aa: CASSFPTGGPNEQFF

abundance: NA
j_gene: TRBJ2-5
v_gene: TRBV29-1
d_gene: NA
len: 9
CDR3nt: TGCAGCGGGCGGGAGACCCAGTACTTC
CDR3aa: CSGRETQYF

abundance: NA
j_gene: TRBJ1-4
v_gene: TRBV28
d_gene: NA
len: 13
CDR3nt: TGTGCCAGCAGCCTGCTTGTTAATGAAAAACTGTTTTTT
CDR3aa: CASSLLVNEKLFF

abundance: few
j_gene: TRBJ1-5
v_gene: TRBV9
d_gene: NA
len: 15
CDR3nt: TGTGCCAGCAGCGTAGGGGGGAATAGCAATCAGCCCCAGCATTTT
CDR3aa: CASSVGGNSNQPQHF

abundance: NA
j_gene: TRBJ1-2
v_gene: TRBV28
d_gene: NA
len: 15
CDR3nt: TGTGCCAGCATCAAAGGCGGCACCCCCTCCTATGGCTACACCTTC
CDR3aa: CASIKGGTPSYGYTF

abundance: NA
j_gene: TRBJ1-2
v_gene: TRBV6-5
d_gene: NA
len: 14
CDR3nt: TGTGCCAGCAGTTACGGGCTTACCAACTATGGCTACACCTTC
CDR3aa: CASSYGLTNYGYTF

abundance: NA
j_gene: TRBJ2-3
v_gene: TRBV9
d_gene: TRBD1
len: 15
CDR3nt: TGTGCCAGCAGCGGGACAGGGGTTAGCACAGATACGCAGTATTTT
CDR3aa: CASSGTGVSTDTQYF

abundance: NA
j_gene: TRBJ1-2
v_gene: TRBV29-1
d_gene: NA
len: 13
CDR3nt: TGCAGCGTTGAATCAGGTCAACTCTATGGCTACACCTTC
CDR3aa: CSVESGQLYGYTF

abundance: NA
j_gene: TRBJ2-7
v_gene: TRBV5-5
d_gene: NA
len: 15
CDR3nt: TGTGCCAGCAGTTCTGACCCGGGACACTACTACGAGCAGTACTTC
CDR3aa: CASSSDPGHYYEQYF

abundance: NA
j_gene: TRBJ2-7
v_gene: TRBV19
d_gene: TRBD2
len: 14
CDR3nt: TGTGCCAGTGAGAGGGTAGCGGGATCGAACGAGCAGTACTTC
CDR3aa: CASERVAGSNEQYF

abundance: NA
j_gene: TRBJ1-6
v_gene: TRBV15
d_gene: NA
len: 16
CDR3nt: TGTGCCACCAGCAGAGATCGCGCAGCATATAATTCACCCCTCCACTTT
CDR3aa: CATSRDRAAYNSPLHF

abundance: NA
j_gene: TRBJ2-3
v_gene: TRBV2
d_gene: NA
len: 14
CDR3nt: TGTGCCATTACGATAGGGATACTGGCAGATACGCAGTATTTT
CDR3aa: CAITIGILADTQYF

abundance: NA
j_gene: TRBJ2-3
v_gene: TRBV30
d_gene: NA
len: 12
CDR3nt: TGTGCTTCGGCCCCCGGCACAGATACGCAGTATTTT
CDR3aa: CASAPGTDTQYF